Listed below are T cell receptor beta chains from one sample, sequenced in a study of blood T cell repertoires in COVID-19. The assay was immunoSEQ multiplex PCR, and TCRdb's table has in-frame clones only and misses some. The sample consists of about 320,000 clones, approximately 90% of them appearing once. The specimen was peripheral blood. The receptors here all came from a woman in her 30s with COVID-19, enrolled during active disease. Each CDR3 is given with its conserved first and last residue. A D gene is named only where the DNA matches it firmly. Rows may omit the clone size; those that give it use once, few, many or a size class.

clone size: NA
J gene: TRBJ2-7
D gene: TRBD1
V gene: TRBV5-1
CDR3 DNA: TGCGCCAGCAGCCACCGGGACAGGACCTACGAGCAGTACTTC
CDR3 protein: CASSHRDRTYEQYF

clone size: NA
J gene: TRBJ1-6
D gene: NA
V gene: TRBV28
CDR3 DNA: TGTGCCAGCAGTTTAGGTCAGGGAGGTTCACCCCTCCACTTT
CDR3 protein: CASSLGQGGSPLHF

clone size: NA
J gene: TRBJ1-5
D gene: NA
V gene: TRBV7-2
CDR3 DNA: TGTGCCAGCAGCTTAGAATCTGGCATGTCCCAGCATTTT
CDR3 protein: CASSLESGMSQHF

clone size: NA
J gene: TRBJ1-6
D gene: NA
V gene: TRBV5-4
CDR3 DNA: TGTGCCAGCAGGAAGGAAAGTGAGCGCCTCCACTTT
CDR3 protein: CASRKESERLHF

clone size: NA
J gene: TRBJ1-1
D gene: NA
V gene: TRBV9
CDR3 DNA: TGTGCCAGCAGCGTAGGGCCGGGGTTGAACACTGAAGCTTTCTTT
CDR3 protein: CASSVGPGLNTEAFF

clone size: NA
J gene: TRBJ1-5
D gene: TRBD1
V gene: TRBV28
CDR3 DNA: TGTGCCAGCAGTTTACCCCGACAGGGCCAGCCCCAGCATTTT
CDR3 protein: CASSLPRQGQPQHF

clone size: NA
J gene: TRBJ2-5
D gene: TRBD2
V gene: TRBV5-1
CDR3 DNA: TGCGCCAGCAGCTTGGATGGCCAGCGGGGGCCTCAAGAGACCCAGTACTTC
CDR3 protein: CASSLDGQRGPQETQYF

clone size: NA
J gene: TRBJ1-1
D gene: NA
V gene: TRBV4-2
CDR3 DNA: TGTGCCAGCAGCCAAGACGGGGGGGCTGACACTGAAGCTTTCTTT
CDR3 protein: CASSQDGGADTEAFF

clone size: NA
J gene: TRBJ1-4
D gene: TRBD1
V gene: TRBV5-1
CDR3 DNA: TGCGCCAGCAAGACAGGGCGGCCAACTAATGAAAAACTGTTTTTT
CDR3 protein: CASKTGRPTNEKLFF

clone size: NA
J gene: TRBJ1-4
D gene: TRBD1
V gene: TRBV15
CDR3 DNA: TGTGCCACCAGTGGAGTTCGGACAGGGGGCCCGCGTTCGAATGAAAAACTGTTTTTT
CDR3 protein: CATSGVRTGGPRSNEKLFF

clone size: NA
J gene: TRBJ2-6
D gene: NA
V gene: TRBV7-8
CDR3 DNA: TGTGCCAGCAGCTTTAGGGGGGGGGCCGCTGGGGCCAACGTCCTGACTTTC
CDR3 protein: CASSFRGGAAGANVLTF

clone size: NA
J gene: TRBJ2-7
D gene: NA
V gene: TRBV5-4
CDR3 DNA: TGTGCCAGCAGCACCGAGGGGACTGGCAACGAGCAGTACTTC
CDR3 protein: CASSTEGTGNEQYF

clone size: NA
J gene: TRBJ2-5
D gene: TRBD1
V gene: TRBV6-5
CDR3 DNA: TGTGCCAGCAGACAGACAGGGACACAAGAGACCCAGTACTTC
CDR3 protein: CASRQTGTQETQYF

clone size: NA
J gene: TRBJ2-7
D gene: TRBD1
V gene: TRBV11-2
CDR3 DNA: TGTGCCAGCAGCTTAGATAAGGGGGACAGGGTAGATGGTTACGAGCAGTACTTC
CDR3 protein: CASSLDKGDRVDGYEQYF

clone size: NA
J gene: TRBJ2-3
D gene: NA
V gene: TRBV28
CDR3 DNA: TGTGCCACCAGAGGTGGCGGGGCCCCAGATACGCAGTATTTT
CDR3 protein: CATRGGGAPDTQYF

clone size: NA
J gene: TRBJ1-1
D gene: NA
V gene: TRBV19
CDR3 DNA: TGTGCCAGTAGTATAGATAAAGGTCTCGGAGGCCTGAACACTGAAGCTTTCTTT
CDR3 protein: CASSIDKGLGGLNTEAFF

clone size: NA
J gene: TRBJ1-5
D gene: TRBD1
V gene: TRBV19
CDR3 DNA: TGTGCCAGTAGTATAAGGACAGGGGGCGGCGGTCAGCCCCAGCATTTT
CDR3 protein: CASSIRTGGGGQPQHF

clone size: NA
J gene: TRBJ1-1
D gene: NA
V gene: TRBV2
CDR3 DNA: TGTGCCAGCAGTGACCTTAAACCGTCACAAAGAAACACTGAAGCTTTCTTT
CDR3 protein: CASSDLKPSQRNTEAFF

clone size: NA
J gene: TRBJ2-3
D gene: TRBD2
V gene: TRBV9
CDR3 DNA: TGTGCCAGCCCACTAGCGGGGGGCACAGATACGCAGTATTTT
CDR3 protein: CASPLAGGTDTQYF

clone size: NA
J gene: TRBJ2-3
D gene: TRBD1
V gene: TRBV11-3
CDR3 DNA: TGTGCCAGCAGCCCAGGGGACAGGGTTGGGACAGATACGCAGTATTTT
CDR3 protein: CASSPGDRVGTDTQYF

clone size: NA
J gene: TRBJ2-1
D gene: TRBD2
V gene: TRBV30
CDR3 DNA: TGTGCCTGGAATCCCGGACTAGCGGGGACCTCATGGGAGCAGTTCTTC
CDR3 protein: CAWNPGLAGTSWEQFF

clone size: NA
J gene: TRBJ1-4
D gene: NA
V gene: TRBV18
CDR3 DNA: TGTGCCAGCTCACCCCGGGAGGGGAAACTGTTTTTT
CDR3 protein: CASSPREGKLFF

clone size: NA
J gene: TRBJ1-5
D gene: NA
V gene: TRBV30
CDR3 DNA: TGTGCCTGGAGTGTACAGGAACATCAGCCCCAGCATTTT
CDR3 protein: CAWSVQEHQPQHF

clone size: NA
J gene: TRBJ1-5
D gene: NA
V gene: TRBV19
CDR3 DNA: TGTGCCAGTAGTATACGAGAGGGACAGCCCCAGCATTTT
CDR3 protein: CASSIREGQPQHF

clone size: NA
J gene: TRBJ1-1
D gene: NA
V gene: TRBV13
CDR3 DNA: TGTGCCAGCAGCTTTCGGGTGAACACTGAAGCTTTCTTT
CDR3 protein: CASSFRVNTEAFF

clone size: once
J gene: TRBJ1-4
D gene: NA
V gene: TRBV18
CDR3 DNA: TGTGCCAGCTCGCGGGGAACTAATGAAAAACTGTTTTTT
CDR3 protein: CASSRGTNEKLFF

clone size: NA
J gene: TRBJ2-7
D gene: TRBD2
V gene: TRBV10-3
CDR3 DNA: TGTGCCACCCCGGGGGGGGCGGGCAGCTCCTACGAGCAGTACTTC
CDR3 protein: CATPGGAGSSYEQYF

clone size: NA
J gene: TRBJ2-5
D gene: TRBD2
V gene: TRBV5-1
CDR3 DNA: TGCGCCAGCAGCTTTCCCCTAGCGGGGGTCAGTGAGACCCAGTACTTC
CDR3 protein: CASSFPLAGVSETQYF

clone size: NA
J gene: TRBJ1-6
D gene: TRBD1
V gene: TRBV5-1
CDR3 DNA: TGCGCCAGCAGCTTGTGGGACAGGGAAAGATCACCCCTCCACTTT
CDR3 protein: CASSLWDRERSPLHF

clone size: NA
J gene: TRBJ1-6
D gene: NA
V gene: TRBV9
CDR3 DNA: TGTGCCAGCAGCGTCGAGGGAAGAACACCCCTCCACTTT
CDR3 protein: CASSVEGRTPLHF

clone size: NA
J gene: TRBJ2-1
D gene: NA
V gene: TRBV9
CDR3 DNA: TGTGCCAGCAGCGAGGGACTCCCCCCCTACAATGAGCAGTTCTTC
CDR3 protein: CASSEGLPPYNEQFF

clone size: NA
J gene: TRBJ2-1
D gene: NA
V gene: TRBV19
CDR3 DNA: TGTGCCAGTAGTATTCTAGTATCCTACAATGAGCAGTTCTTC
CDR3 protein: CASSILVSYNEQFF

clone size: once
J gene: TRBJ1-2
D gene: NA
V gene: TRBV6-5
CDR3 DNA: TGTGCCAGCCTTCCAGATCTCCAGGGGAACTATGGCTACACCTTC
CDR3 protein: CASLPDLQGNYGYTF

clone size: NA
J gene: TRBJ2-7
D gene: TRBD1
V gene: TRBV9
CDR3 DNA: TGTGCCAGCAGCGTGGCCGGGACAGGGCTATACGAGCAGTACTTC
CDR3 protein: CASSVAGTGLYEQYF

clone size: NA
J gene: TRBJ1-1
D gene: NA
V gene: TRBV27
CDR3 DNA: TGTGCCAGCAGTTTTTTACCCCCAGATCTCGCTGAAGCTTTCTTT
CDR3 protein: CASSFLPPDLAEAFF

clone size: NA
J gene: TRBJ2-7
D gene: TRBD1
V gene: TRBV27
CDR3 DNA: TGTGCCAGCAGCGACCTCCCGGGACAGGGGCGTTCCGAGCAGTACTTC
CDR3 protein: CASSDLPGQGRSEQYF

clone size: few
J gene: TRBJ2-2
D gene: TRBD1
V gene: TRBV2
CDR3 DNA: TGTGCCAGCAGTGAGACAGGGATCACCGGGGAGCTGTTTTTT
CDR3 protein: CASSETGITGELFF

clone size: NA
J gene: TRBJ1-5
D gene: TRBD1
V gene: TRBV28
CDR3 DNA: TGTGCCAGCATCAAACAGGGGATTCAGCCCCAGCATTTT
CDR3 protein: CASIKQGIQPQHF

clone size: NA
J gene: TRBJ2-3
D gene: NA
V gene: TRBV7-2
CDR3 DNA: TGTGCCAGCAGGGCCCAGACAGATACGCAGTATTTT
CDR3 protein: CASRAQTDTQYF

clone size: NA
J gene: TRBJ1-4
D gene: NA
V gene: TRBV6-5
CDR3 DNA: TGTGCCAGCAGTTACTCCCAGGCGGAAAAACTGTTTTTT
CDR3 protein: CASSYSQAEKLFF

clone size: NA
J gene: TRBJ2-1
D gene: TRBD2
V gene: TRBV4-1
CDR3 DNA: TGCGCCAGCAGCCAAGTCTGGCTAGCGGGCACGAGCTCCTACAATGAGCAGTTCTTC
CDR3 protein: CASSQVWLAGTSSYNEQFF

clone size: NA
J gene: TRBJ2-3
D gene: TRBD1
V gene: TRBV2
CDR3 DNA: TGTGCCAGCGCGCAGGGGGCAATCACAGATACGCAGTATTTT
CDR3 protein: CASAQGAITDTQYF

clone size: once
J gene: TRBJ1-2
D gene: NA
V gene: TRBV4-1
CDR3 DNA: TGCGCCAGCAGCCAAGATCAGGAATTTAACTATGGCTACACCTTC
CDR3 protein: CASSQDQEFNYGYTF

clone size: NA
J gene: TRBJ1-2
D gene: NA
V gene: TRBV13
CDR3 DNA: TGTGCCAGCAGCTTATCGGGGAGGGTGGGGTACTATGGCTACACCTTC
CDR3 protein: CASSLSGRVGYYGYTF

clone size: NA
J gene: TRBJ1-2
D gene: NA
V gene: TRBV3-1/TRBV3-2
CDR3 DNA: TGTGCCAGCAGCCCACAAACCGGGGGGCAAGGTGGCTACACCTTC
CDR3 protein: CASSPQTGGQGGYTF

clone size: NA
J gene: TRBJ1-2
D gene: NA
V gene: TRBV5-1
CDR3 DNA: TGCGCCAGCAGCATTGGTGGGGCGGGGACCGTCAACTATGGCTACACCTTC
CDR3 protein: CASSIGGAGTVNYGYTF

clone size: NA
J gene: TRBJ1-2
D gene: TRBD1
V gene: TRBV7-9
CDR3 DNA: TGTGCCAGCAGCCTAACCGCCGGGACAGGGGGATTTGGCTACACCTTC
CDR3 protein: CASSLTAGTGGFGYTF

clone size: NA
J gene: TRBJ2-7
D gene: NA
V gene: TRBV7-9
CDR3 DNA: TGTGCCAGCAGCCAGACAACCGGTGCCTACGAGCAGTACTTC
CDR3 protein: CASSQTTGAYEQYF

clone size: NA
J gene: TRBJ2-5
D gene: TRBD2
V gene: TRBV4-1
CDR3 DNA: TGCGCCAGCAGTTCATCGACTAGCGGGGGGGAGACCCAGTACTTC
CDR3 protein: CASSSSTSGGETQYF

clone size: NA
J gene: TRBJ1-1
D gene: NA
V gene: TRBV18
CDR3 DNA: TGTGCCAGCTCACCAGGACAGAACACTGAAGCTTTCTTT
CDR3 protein: CASSPGQNTEAFF

clone size: NA
J gene: TRBJ2-5
D gene: TRBD1
V gene: TRBV5-1
CDR3 DNA: TGCGCCAGCATCAAAGGGACAGGGGAAGAGACCCAGTACTTC
CDR3 protein: CASIKGTGEETQYF

clone size: NA
J gene: TRBJ2-3
D gene: NA
V gene: TRBV7-8
CDR3 DNA: TGTGCCAGCGTATCAAACAGGGCGTACACAGATACGCAGTATTTT
CDR3 protein: CASVSNRAYTDTQYF

clone size: NA
J gene: TRBJ2-5
D gene: NA
V gene: TRBV4-3
CDR3 DNA: TGCGCCAGCAGCCAGTGGATGGGCGGAGGAGAGACCCAGTACTTC
CDR3 protein: CASSQWMGGGETQYF

clone size: NA
J gene: TRBJ2-5
D gene: NA
V gene: TRBV19
CDR3 DNA: TGTGCCAGTTCACGAGAGATTTTTTCTCAAGAGACCCAGTACTTC
CDR3 protein: CASSREIFSQETQYF

clone size: NA
J gene: TRBJ1-1
D gene: NA
V gene: TRBV19
CDR3 DNA: TGTGCCAGTACAGGGCCTCCGGGGGAGGCTTTCTTT
CDR3 protein: CASTGPPGEAFF